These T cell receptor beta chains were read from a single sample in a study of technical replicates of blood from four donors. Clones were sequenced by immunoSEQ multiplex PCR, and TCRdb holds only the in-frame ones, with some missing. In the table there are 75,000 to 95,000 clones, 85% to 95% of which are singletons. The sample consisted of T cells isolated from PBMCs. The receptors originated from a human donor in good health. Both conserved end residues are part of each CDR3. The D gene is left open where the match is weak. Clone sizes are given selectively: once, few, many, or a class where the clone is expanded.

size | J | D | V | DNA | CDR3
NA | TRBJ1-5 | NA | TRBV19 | TGTGCCAGTAGTATAATCCGCCAGGGGTTGTGGCAGCCCCAGCATTTT | CASSIIRQGLWQPQHF
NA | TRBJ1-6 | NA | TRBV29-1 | TGCAGCGTCGCAGGGGTTTCAGGTTCACCCCTCCACTTT | CSVAGVSGSPLHF
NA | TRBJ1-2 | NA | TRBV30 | TGTGCCTGGAGTTGGAGGGACCCACAAAACTATGGCTACACCTTC | CAWSWRDPQNYGYTF
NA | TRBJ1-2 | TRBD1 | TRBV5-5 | TGTGCCAGCAGCTTGGGACAGGGACTTTTTGGCTACACCTTC | CASSLGQGLFGYTF
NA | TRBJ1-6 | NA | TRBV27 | TGTGCCAGCAGCAGGACAGTTGAACGAGGTTTTTCACCCCTCCACTTT | CASSRTVERGFSPLHF
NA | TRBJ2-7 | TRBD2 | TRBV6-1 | TGTGCCAGCAGCTATGGGACTAGCGGACGATACGAGCAGTACTTC | CASSYGTSGRYEQYF
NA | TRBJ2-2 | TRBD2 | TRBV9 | TGTGCCAGCAGCGTGGCTAGCGGGAGGGGTCTTATCGGGGAGCTGTTTTTT | CASSVASGRGLIGELFF
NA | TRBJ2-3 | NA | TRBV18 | TGTGCCAGCTCACCAATAGGAGGAGGAGATACGCAGTATTTT | CASSPIGGGDTQYF
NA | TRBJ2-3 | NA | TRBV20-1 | TGCAGTGCTACCTTCGTAACGCAGTATTTT | CSATFVTQYF
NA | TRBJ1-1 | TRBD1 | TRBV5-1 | TGCGCCAGCAGCACTGACAGGGGGTCGGGCACTGAAGCTTTCTTT | CASSTDRGSGTEAFF
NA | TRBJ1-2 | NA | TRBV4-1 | TGCGCCAGCAGCCAAGAAACCGGGGTCGGCTATGGCTACACCTTC | CASSQETGVGYGYTF
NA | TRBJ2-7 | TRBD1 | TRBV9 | TGTGCCAGCAGCGCACGGGACAGGGGGTTCTACGAGCAGTACTTC | CASSARDRGFYEQYF
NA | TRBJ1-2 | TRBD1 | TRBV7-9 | TGTGCCAGCAGCTTAGGGACAGGGAATGGCTACACCTTC | CASSLGTGNGYTF
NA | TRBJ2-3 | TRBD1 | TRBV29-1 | TGCAGCGGTTTGACAGGGACCCCTCGCACAGATACGCAGTATTTT | CSGLTGTPRTDTQYF
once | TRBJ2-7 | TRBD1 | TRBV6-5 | TGTGCCAGCAGAGCCCCGGGACAGCAGTCCTACGAGCAGTACTTC | CASRAPGQQSYEQYF
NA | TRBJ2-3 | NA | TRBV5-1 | TGCGCCAGCAGCTCCTCCCATACGCAGTATTTT | CASSSSHTQYF
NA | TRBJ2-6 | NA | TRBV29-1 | TGCAGCGTTGAAGGGGCCGGGGCCAACGTCCTGACTTTC | CSVEGAGANVLTF
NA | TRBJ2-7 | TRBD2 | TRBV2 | TGTGCCAGCACTCCCCTAGCGGGGTCCTACGAGCAGTACTTC | CASTPLAGSYEQYF
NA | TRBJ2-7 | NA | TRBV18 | TGTGCCAGCTCACGAGGACAGACCAACTACGAGCAGTACTTC | CASSRGQTNYEQYF
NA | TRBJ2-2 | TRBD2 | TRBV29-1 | TGCAGCGCTACCCACCCGGCGGCTAGCGGGAGCACCGGGGAGCTGTTTTTT | CSATHPAASGSTGELFF
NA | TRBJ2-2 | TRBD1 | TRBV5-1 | TGCGCCAGCAGCTTGCCCGCAGGGGGCACCGGGGAGCTGTTTTTT | CASSLPAGGTGELFF
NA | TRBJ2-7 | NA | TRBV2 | TGTGCCAGTAGAACAGGGAAGATCTCTGCCGAGCAGTACTTC | CASRTGKISAEQYF
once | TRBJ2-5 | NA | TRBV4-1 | TGCGCCAGCAGCCAAGAAGCCCGATCGGGATGGGGCCAGTACTTC | CASSQEARSGWGQYF
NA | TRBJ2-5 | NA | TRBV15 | TGTGCCACCAGCAGAGATCATCAGTTGACCAGGAAAGAGACCCAGTACTTC | CATSRDHQLTRKETQYF
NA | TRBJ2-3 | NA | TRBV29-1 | TGCAGCGTTACAGCATCCCCAGATACGCAGTATTTT | CSVTASPDTQYF
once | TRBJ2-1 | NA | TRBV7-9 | TGTGCCAGCAGAGCCCGGGACTATGAGCAGTTCTTC | CASRARDYEQFF
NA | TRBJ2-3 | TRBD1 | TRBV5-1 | TGCGCCAGCAGCTTCGCGCCGGACAGGGAGTGGTCAGATACGCAGTATTTT | CASSFAPDREWSDTQYF
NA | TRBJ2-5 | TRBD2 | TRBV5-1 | TGCGCCAGCAGGACCGGACTAGCGGGACCAGAGACCCAGTACTTC | CASRTGLAGPETQYF
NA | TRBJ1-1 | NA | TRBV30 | TGTGCCTGGAGTCGGTCGGGGAACACTGAAGCTTTCTTT | CAWSRSGNTEAFF
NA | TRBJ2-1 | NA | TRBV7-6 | TGTGCCAGCAGCTTTTCAGTAGCGAGCTCCTACAATGAGCAGTTCTTC | CASSFSVASSYNEQFF
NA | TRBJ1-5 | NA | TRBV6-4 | TGTGCCAGCAGTGACTCAAGGGGCGCCTGGCCCCAGCATTTT | CASSDSRGAWPQHF
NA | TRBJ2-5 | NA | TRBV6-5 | TGTGCCAGCACCGACAAATACCAAGAGACCCAGTACTTC | CASTDKYQETQYF
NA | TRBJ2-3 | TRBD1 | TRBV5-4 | TGTGCCAGCAGCTCCTCGGGACAGAGCACAGATACGCAGTATTTT | CASSSSGQSTDTQYF
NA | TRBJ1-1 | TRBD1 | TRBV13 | TGTGCCAGCAGCTCCGGGACAGGGGGCACTGAAGCTTTCTTT | CASSSGTGGTEAFF
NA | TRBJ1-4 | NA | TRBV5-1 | TGCGCCAGCAGCTTGGGTTCGACTGGCGAAAAACTGTTTTTT | CASSLGSTGEKLFF
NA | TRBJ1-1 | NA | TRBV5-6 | TGTGCCAGCAGCTTTTACAGGGTTCCTGAAGCTTTCTTT | CASSFYRVPEAFF
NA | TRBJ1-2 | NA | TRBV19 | TGTGCCAGTAGTATGGGGGGAGTCTATGGCTACACCTTC | CASSMGGVYGYTF
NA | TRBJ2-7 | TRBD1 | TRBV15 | TGTGCCACCAGCAGAGCCGAGGGACAGGGCTCCTACGAGCAGTACTTC | CATSRAEGQGSYEQYF
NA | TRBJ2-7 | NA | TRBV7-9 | TGTGCCAGCAGCCCAAACTCCTACGAGCAGTACTTC | CASSPNSYEQYF
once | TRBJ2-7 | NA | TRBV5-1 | TGCGCCAGCAGCTTGTCAGGGTTGAGCTACGAGCAGTACTTC | CASSLSGLSYEQYF
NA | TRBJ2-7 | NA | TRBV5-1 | TGCGCCAGCAGCTTGGCCCCAGGACTGAACTACGAGCAGTACTTC | CASSLAPGLNYEQYF
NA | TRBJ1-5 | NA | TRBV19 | TGTGCCAGTTCGGTACAGGAGAATCAGCCCCAGCATTTT | CASSVQENQPQHF
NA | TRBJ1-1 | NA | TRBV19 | TGTGCCAGTAGTTTCCGGCGGGGCTTAGGAACTGAAGCTTTCTTT | CASSFRRGLGTEAFF